This T cell receptor beta chain is drawn from a study of post-analysis software for immune sequencing data. Study-wide results and caveats: Comparison with controls showed significantly lower normalized Chao1 diversity in multiple sclerosis patients. Relative to controls, patients had a few TRBV segments at higher frequency, with TRBV5-6, TRBV5-1 and TRBV20-1 among these. Under F measure analysis, samples from one preparation batch co-clustered strongly.

Built from TCR beta cDNA, the libraries had unique molecular identifiers in them. T cells numbering roughly 1 to 11 million yielded cDNA molecules that totaled about 500,000. TCRdb reprocessed the PCR reads via MiXCR and lists one record per CDR3 protein. Among about 770,000 distinct CDR3 sequences listed, roughly 46% were seen once. With regard to this clonotype: Its antigen remains unknown.

Trimming shortened V by 6 bases and J by 7 bases, and 15 bases separated the two germline ends. Per the germline V gene, CDR1 is KGHDR and CDR2 is SFDVKD. This CDR3 is built from 13 residues. Sequencing input: blood. The receptor's source is a girl aged 10 to 17 with multiple sclerosis. The rearrangement joins TRBV24-1 to TRBJ2-7; either TRBD1 or TRBD2 may fit D (5 bases each). The CDR3 loop reads CATSSGTSREQYF. The CDR3, as DNA: TGTGCCACCAGTTCCGGGACGTCGAGGGAGCAGTACTTC.